This T cell receptor (beta chain) was sequenced for a study of T-cell reconstitution after alpha-beta-depleted transplantation in children. This clonotype was seen only a few times. Library preparation (for TCRbeta) was performed with unique molecular identifiers. TCRdb re-analysed the PCR reads in MiXCR, keeping a single row per CDR3 protein. The data show about 400,000 distinct CDR3 sequences, roughly 22% seen once. With 5 bases removed from V and 4 bases from J, the gap between germline ends came to 14 bases. Germline V CDR1 and CDR2: PRHDT, FYEKMQ (reference sequence). The CDR3 contains 14 residues.

This sample comprised PBMCs from the stem cell graft donor, obtained from the stem cell graft. This TCR was sampled from a human donor who donated a stem cell graft to a child with acute myeloid leukemia. V and J are TRBV13 and TRBJ2-5; the D gene is possibly TRBD2 (6 bases). CDR3 region: CASSRTGTPETQYF. As DNA, the CDR3 is TGTGCCAGCAGCCGTACCGGGACTCCAGAGACCCAGTACTTC.